This T cell receptor beta chain was retrieved from a study of CD8 T cells in Susac syndrome (dated by TCRdb to the late 2010s). Background for the entire study: The study used repertoire sequencing to test whether antigen drove CD8+ T cell activation and differentiation in Susac syndrome. The clonality of the CD8+ T cell repertoire was compared across approximately eleven healthy donors, about 14 Susac syndrome patients and fewer than 16 multiple sclerosis patients. General study outcomes and caveats: The number of individuals in the TCR sequencing and HLA analysis was acknowledged as relatively small.

High-throughput TCR beta sequencing profiled peripheral blood CD8+ and CD4+ T cells from healthy donors, Susac syndrome patients and multiple sclerosis patients. Treatment-naive patients with stable or active relapsing-remitting disease fulfilling revised McDonald criteria were used as multiple sclerosis controls. Bulk CD8+ and CD4+ T cells were purified magnetically by negative isolation, whereas CD8+ TEMRA cells were enriched by FACS. Blood was drawn into EDTA tubes, processed within 24 hours, and PBMCs were isolated by density gradient centrifugation. PBMCs destined for TCR sequencing were cryopreserved in liquid nitrogen and later thawed in a 37 °C water bath. The sorted or isolated CD4+, CD8+ and CD8+ TEMRA cells had a purity of 90% or higher. RNA was extracted using the RNeasy kit, and 0.5 to 1 microgram was reverse transcribed with random hexamers. TCR beta CDR3 regions were amplified with the immunoSEQ multiplex PCR assay covering 54 Vbeta and 13 Jbeta segments. To correct PCR amplification bias, a synthetic template baseline was used for both primer optimization and computational correction. The original pipeline was this. Reads were annotated to V, D and J genes per IMGT and analyzed with immunoSEQ Analyzer, keeping only productive sequences. Clonality was calculated as one minus the Shannon entropy normalized by log2 of the number of productive unique sequences. For each patient and control, public and private clones were evaluated among the 100 most prevalent clones. Clones were defined as Susac-specific if absent from the healthy and MS cohorts, from approximately 1,100 published viral clones and from other ImmuneACCESS disease sequences. In TCRdb, the public reads were trimmed at Q25 with fastp and aligned with MiXCR, with productive beta chains retained. Each CDR3 protein gets just one entry, which takes the most common genes and DNA from the rows behind it. TCRdb's processing, not the study's, gives the V and J calls here. Across this sample there are fewer than 150,000 distinct CDR3 sequences, with roughly 89% seen only once. Jointly, the top ten make up about 0.25% of the sample.

Of note for this clonotype: The antigen it binds to is not known. It has no much larger one-base neighbor in the sample; base qualities were not kept.

The V and J ends are trimmed by 4 bases and 0 bases, leaving 10 bases between them. CDR1 and CDR2 were assigned from the germline V gene as SQVTM and ANQGSEA. There are 14 amino acids in the CDR3, from cysteine to phenylalanine inclusive. Left in the record is the CDR3 DNA by itself, 42 bases read in frame from the first base. This clonotype was sampled from a human donor with multiple sclerosis. Source material: CD8+ T cells from PBMCs. The rearranged chain carries TRBV29-1 and TRBJ1-3; no D gene can be assigned with confidence. This receptor has the CDR3 CSVVGRLSGNTIYF. The bases read TGCAGCGTTGTCGGCAGGCTCTCTGGAAACACCATATATTTT.